This T cell receptor (beta chain) was recovered during a study of tumor and adjacent non-tumor tissue in lung cancer. Study-level points and caveats: Shorter survival was associated with higher TCR diversity in tumors. In normal lung, the top 100 clones were significantly more dominant than in tumor.

No cell sorting was done before RNA was extracted from the tissue. More than 3 cm separated this lung sample from the edge of the tumor. This CDR3 region has 13 residues. V was trimmed by 3 bases and J by 1 base, leaving 10 bases between them. CDR1 is DFQATT, CDR2 SNEGSKA, per germline (reference sequence). This clonotype was picked up many times. Its antigen is as yet unknown. TCRbeta libraries were built with three rounds of nested PCR, modified from ARM-PCR. TCRdb fed the multiplex PCR reads into MiXCR, producing one record per CDR3 protein. The sample carries tens of thousands of distinct CDR3 sequences, about 61% recorded once.

The specimen was distant non-tumor lung tissue. The TCR originated in a man between 65 and 85 years old with non-small cell lung cancer. V is TRBV20-1 and J is TRBJ2-7; D may be TRBD2 (5 bases). The CDR3 protein is CSASRLASYEQYF. The CDR3 region has the DNA TGCAGTGCTAGTAGGCTAGCATCCTACGAGCAGTACTTC.